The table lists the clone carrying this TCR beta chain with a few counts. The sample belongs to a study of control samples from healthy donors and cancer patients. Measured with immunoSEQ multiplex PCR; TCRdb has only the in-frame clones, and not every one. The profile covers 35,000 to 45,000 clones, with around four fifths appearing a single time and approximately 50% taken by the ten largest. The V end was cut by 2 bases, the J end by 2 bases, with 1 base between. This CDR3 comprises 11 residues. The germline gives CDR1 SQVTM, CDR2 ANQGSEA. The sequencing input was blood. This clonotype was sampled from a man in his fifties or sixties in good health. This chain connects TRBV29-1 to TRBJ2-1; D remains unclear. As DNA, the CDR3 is TGCAGCGTTGAAACCTACAATGAGCAGTTCTTC. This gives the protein CSVETYNEQFF.